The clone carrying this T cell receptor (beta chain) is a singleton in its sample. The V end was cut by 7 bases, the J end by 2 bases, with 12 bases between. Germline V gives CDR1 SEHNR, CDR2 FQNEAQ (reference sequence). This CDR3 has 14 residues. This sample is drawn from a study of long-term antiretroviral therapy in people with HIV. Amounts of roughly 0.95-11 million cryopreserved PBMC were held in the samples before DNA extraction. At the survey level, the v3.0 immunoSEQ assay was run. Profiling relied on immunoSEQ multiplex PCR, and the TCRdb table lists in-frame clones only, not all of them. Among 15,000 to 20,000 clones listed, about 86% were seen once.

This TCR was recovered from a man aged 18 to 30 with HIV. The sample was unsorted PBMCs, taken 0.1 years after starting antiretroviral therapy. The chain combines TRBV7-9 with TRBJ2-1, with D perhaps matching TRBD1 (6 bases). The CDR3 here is CASNGQSTYNEQFF. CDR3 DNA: TGTGCCAGCAACGGACAGTCGACCTACAATGAGCAGTTCTTC.